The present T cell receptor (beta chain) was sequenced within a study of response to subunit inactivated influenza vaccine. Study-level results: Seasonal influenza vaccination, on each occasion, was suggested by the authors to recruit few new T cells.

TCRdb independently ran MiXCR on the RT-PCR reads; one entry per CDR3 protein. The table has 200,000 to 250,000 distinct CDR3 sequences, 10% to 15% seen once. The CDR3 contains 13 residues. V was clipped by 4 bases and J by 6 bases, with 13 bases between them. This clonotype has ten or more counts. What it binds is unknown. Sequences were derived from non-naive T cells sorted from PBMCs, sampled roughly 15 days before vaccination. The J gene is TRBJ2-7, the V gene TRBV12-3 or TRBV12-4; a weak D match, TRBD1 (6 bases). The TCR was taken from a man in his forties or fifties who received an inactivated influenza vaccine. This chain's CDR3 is CASSSLQGGEQYF. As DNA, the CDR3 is TGTGCCAGCAGTTCCTTACAGGGTGGCGAGCAGTACTTC.